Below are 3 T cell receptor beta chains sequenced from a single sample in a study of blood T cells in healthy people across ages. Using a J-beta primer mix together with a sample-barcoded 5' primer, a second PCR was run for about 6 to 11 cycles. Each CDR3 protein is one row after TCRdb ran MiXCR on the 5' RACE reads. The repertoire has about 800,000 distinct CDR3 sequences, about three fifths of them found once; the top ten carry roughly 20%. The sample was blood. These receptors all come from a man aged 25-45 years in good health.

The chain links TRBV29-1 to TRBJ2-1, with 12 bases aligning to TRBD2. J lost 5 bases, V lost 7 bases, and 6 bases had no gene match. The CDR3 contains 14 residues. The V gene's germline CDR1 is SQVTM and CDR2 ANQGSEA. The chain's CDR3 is CSGGLAGSDNEQFF. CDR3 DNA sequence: TGCAGCGGCGGACTAGCGGGAAGTGACAATGAGCAGTTCTTC.

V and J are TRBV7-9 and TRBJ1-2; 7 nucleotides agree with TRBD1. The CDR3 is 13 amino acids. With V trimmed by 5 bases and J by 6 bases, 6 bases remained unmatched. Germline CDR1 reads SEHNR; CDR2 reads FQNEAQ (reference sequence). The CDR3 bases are TGTGCCAGCAGCGTACAGGGGACCAATGGCTACACCTTC. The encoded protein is CASSVQGTNGYTF.

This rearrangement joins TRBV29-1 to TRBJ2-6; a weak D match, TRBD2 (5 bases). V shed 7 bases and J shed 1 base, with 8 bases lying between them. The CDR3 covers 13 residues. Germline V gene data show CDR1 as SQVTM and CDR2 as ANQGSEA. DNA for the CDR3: TGCAGCGGGCGGGCGTCTGGGGCCAACGTCCTGACTTTC. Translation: CSGRASGANVLTF.